Listed here are 14 T cell receptor beta chains from one sample, sequenced in a study of cytomegalovirus exposure and HLA in healthy donors (dated by TCRdb to the late 2010s). The library was prepared using the immunoSEQ multiplex PCR assay. For the multiplex PCR, a mixture combining 60 forward primers for TCR Vbeta segments and 13 reverse primers for TCR Jbeta segments was used. Not all clones reach the TCRdb copy of this immuneACCESS table, which keeps in-frame sequences only. Checked studies attribute under half of the gap to unresolved V genes and leave the rest unexplained. The sample table shows 150,000 to 200,000 clones, and 60% to 80% are seen once. The ten largest account for about 6.4% of the sample. The source material was PBMCs. Source of these receptors: a middle-aged man in good health and CMV-seropositive.

This chain connects TRBV20-1 to TRBJ1-4; weak D call: TRBD1 (5 bases). Trimming removed 5 bases from V and 6 bases from J, with 7 bases in between. CDR3 length: 11 amino acids. Germline-derived CDR1 and CDR2 are DFQATT and SNEGSKA (reference sequence). In DNA, the CDR3 is TGCAGTGCTTGGGGGGATGAAAAACTGTTTTTT. Its protein is CSAWGDEKLFF.

The chain combines TRBV6-5 with TRBJ2-2; TRBD1 might be the D (5 bases). The CDR3 spans 15 residues. The V gene's germline CDR1 is MNHEY and CDR2 SVGAGI. V was pared by 6 bases and J by 1 base, with 12 bases between. The CDR3 nucleotides are TGTGCCAGCAGGCAACCCGGACAGAACACCGGGGAGCTGTTTTTT. It codes for CASRQPGQNTGELFF.

The chain carries TRBV11-2 and TRBJ2-1; TRBD1 aligns across 7 bases. Trimming removed 6 bases from V and 3 bases from J; junction bases left unmatched: 11. The CDR3 totals 16 residues. The germline V gene has CDR1 SGHAT and CDR2 FQNNGV. The CDR3 loop is CASRNNRDSFYNEQFF. Written as DNA, the CDR3 is TGTGCCAGCAGGAACAACCGGGACAGCTTCTACAATGAGCAGTTCTTC.

The chain recombines TRBV28 with TRBJ2-3, with D unclear. The CDR3 is 13 residues long. Germline CDR1 reads MDHEN; CDR2 reads SYDVKM. Trimming removed 10 bases at V and 2 bases at J, with 13 bases between. CDR3: CATFHIPTDTQYF. CDR3 coding DNA: TGTGCCACCTTTCACATACCCACAGATACGCAGTATTTT.

Only one count was recorded for this clone. This sequence joins TRBV29-1 and TRBJ1-2; D is unclear. This CDR3 contains 9 residues. With 3 bases removed from V and 10 bases from J, the gap between germline ends came to 6 bases. Per the germline V gene, CDR1 is SQVTM and CDR2 is ANQGSEA. The CDR3 DNA is TGCAGCGTTGATGGCATCTACACCTTC. Translating it yields CSVDGIYTF.

V usage is TRBV19 and J usage is TRBJ1-4; D is perhaps TRBD1 (6 bases). Trimming took 5 bases from V and 8 from J, leaving 15 bases between them. The CDR3 totals 14 residues. Germline V CDR1 and CDR2: LNHDA, SQIVND (reference sequence). The CDR3 sequence: CASSWARGREKLFF. As DNA, the CDR3 is TGTGCCAGTAGTTGGGCCAGGGGACGGGAAAAACTGTTTTTT.

The V gene is TRBV30, the J gene TRBJ1-1, with D possibly matching TRBD1 (6 bases). CDR1 and CDR2 from the germline V gene are GTSNPN and SVGIG (reference sequence). The CDR3 loop spans 12 amino acids. Trimming removed 4 bases from V and 8 bases from J, with 14 bases in between. The CDR3 bases are TGTGCCTGGATACGGGGGGCCGGGGAAGCTTTCTTT. Its translation is CAWIRGAGEAFF.

This chain connects TRBV2 to TRBJ2-3; possibly TRBD1 for D (6 bases). The germline V and J ends were trimmed by 2 bases and 2 bases, with 14 bases remaining between them. The germline V gene encodes CDR1 SNHLY and CDR2 FYNNEI. CDR3 length: 16 amino acids. DNA for the CDR3: TGTGCCAGCAGTGAATATGGGACACTAAACACAGATACGCAGTATTTT. It encodes CASSEYGTLNTDTQYF.

The V gene is TRBV28, the J gene TRBJ1-2; the match to TRBD1 covers 8 bases. Germline CDR1 reads MDHEN; CDR2 reads SYDVKM. The ends lost 0 bases at V and 2 bases at J; junction bases unmatched: 2. The length of the CDR3 is 15 residues. CDR3 region: CASSLWTGANYGYTF. The CDR3 DNA sequence: TGTGCCAGCAGTTTATGGACAGGGGCGAACTATGGCTACACCTTC.

Notes on this clone: The junction departs from the called germline gene at one end, perhaps through a read error. The CDR3 sequence: CASSPTGGYSSGANGLTF. The DNA for the CDR3 is TGTGCCAGCAGCCCGACAGGGGGTTATAGCTCTGGGGCCAACGGCCTGACTTTC. The chain joins TRBV11-3 to TRBJ2-6; 9 bases are a match to TRBD1. The length of the CDR3 is 18 residues. Germline CDR1 and CDR2: SGHNT and YENEEA.

The J gene is TRBJ2-5, the V gene TRBV18; maybe TRBD2 (6 bases). The V gene's germline CDR1 is KGHSH and CDR2 LQKENI. The V end was cut by 0 bases, the J end by 1 base, with 6 bases between. This CDR3 is 14 amino acids long. CDR3: CASSPPTSQETQYF. As DNA, the CDR3 is TGTGCCAGCTCACCACCGACTAGCCAAGAGACCCAGTACTTC.

This clone was detected a few times. This CDR3 reads CASSLGGLGTEAFF. The DNA for the CDR3 is TGTGCCAGCAGCTTGGGGGGGCTCGGGACTGAAGCTTTCTTT. The rearrangement uses TRBV5-6 and TRBJ1-1; D is perhaps TRBD1 (6 bases). V shed 0 bases and J shed 5 bases, with 11 bases lying between them. This CDR3 has 14 amino acids. Per the germline V gene, CDR1 is SGHDT and CDR2 is YYEEEE.

The V gene is TRBV6-1, the J gene TRBJ1-5, with a weak D call TRBD1 (5 bases). The CDR3 length is 13 residues. The germline V gene has CDR1 MNHNS and CDR2 SASEGT. V was pared by 6 bases and J by 11 bases, with 17 bases between. The CDR3 DNA follows: TGTGCCAGCAGCGAGGTGGACACTTCGGCCCAGCATTTT. Its translation: CASSEVDTSAQHF.

The V gene is TRBV5-1, the J gene TRBJ2-5, with TRBD2 matching 11 bases. V shed 4 bases, J shed 7 bases, and the junction held 6 bases outside the gene matches. Germline CDR1 is SGHRS and CDR2 is YFSETQ. The CDR3 length is 14 residues. The CDR3 DNA follows: TGCGCCAGCAGCGCACCCGGGACTAGCGGGACCCAGTACTTC. Translating gives CASSAPGTSGTQYF.